This is a list of T cell receptor beta chains from one sample in a study of cytomegalovirus exposure and HLA in healthy donors. The data were produced by immunoSEQ multiplex PCR, yet TCRdb's version contains in-frame clones alone and is incomplete. This table holds about 110,000 clones, more than 70% found once. Specimen: PBMCs. The receptors were sampled from a man between 18 and 35 years old in good health and CMV-seronegative. Each CDR3 is given with its conserved first and last residue. A D gene is named only where the DNA matches it firmly. Size is stated for part of the rows, as once, few or many counts, or as a class when the clone is expanded.

>TRBV6-5|TRBD1|TRBJ1-3|NA
TGTGCCAGCAGTTACTCTGGGACAGGGGCTGGAAACACCATATATTTT
CASSYSGTGAGNTIYF
>TRBV20-1|NA|TRBJ1-2|few
TGCAGTGCTAGAACAGGTGGTCGCTACCCCTTC
CSARTGGRYPF
>TRBV5-1|NA|TRBJ2-1|NA
TGCGCCAGCAGCTCGCGAGGGGGGGGTTTTGATGAGCAGTTCTTC
CASSSRGGGFDEQFF
>TRBV7-9|NA|TRBJ1-6|NA
TGTGCCAGCAGCCGTCCGGGTATGGAGATGCCCCTCCACTTT
CASSRPGMEMPLHF
>TRBV6-5|TRBD1|TRBJ1-5|NA
TGTGCCAGCAGTGGGGGGACAGTAGGTAATCAGCCCCAGCATTTT
CASSGGTVGNQPQHF
>TRBV9|NA|TRBJ1-2|NA
TGTGCCAGCAGCGTAAGACAGGACTATGGCTACACCTTC
CASSVRQDYGYTF
>TRBV19|NA|TRBJ1-3|NA
TGTGCCACCGGAGAGGGGGAATCCTCTGGAAACACCATATATTTT
CATGEGESSGNTIYF
>TRBV27|NA|TRBJ1-5|few
TGTGCCAGCAGTTTTTCTTCTAATCAGCCCCAGCATTTT
CASSFSSNQPQHF
>TRBV29-1|TRBD2|TRBJ2-5|few
TGCAGCGTTGAAGTTGGCGGGGGGGCGGGGGAGACCCAGTACTTC
CSVEVGGGAGETQYF
>TRBV5-4|TRBD2|TRBJ2-5|NA
TGTGCCAGCAGCTGGGGCGAACCGATGGGAGGGGCCTTACAAGAGACCCAGTACTTC
CASSWGEPMGGALQETQYF
>TRBV5-1|NA|TRBJ2-7|NA
TGCGCCAGCAGCTTGGGGAGTGGAGCGTACGAGCAGTACTTC
CASSLGSGAYEQYF
>TRBV15|TRBD2|TRBJ2-3|NA
TGTGCCACCAGCAGGACTAGCGGGGGTTATACGCAGTATTTT
CATSRTSGGYTQYF
>TRBV29-1|TRBD1|TRBJ2-2|NA
TGCAGCGTCGGAGTGGGACAGACTCACACCGGGGAGCTGTTTTTT
CSVGVGQTHTGELFF
>TRBV7-2|NA|TRBJ2-7|NA
TGTGCCAGCAGCTTAGTACGGGGAAATGTGGGGGAGCAGTACTTC
CASSLVRGNVGEQYF
>TRBV6-5|NA|TRBJ2-3|NA
TGTGCCAGCAGCAGACTGACGCTTGATACGCAGTATTTT
CASSRLTLDTQYF
>TRBV6-1|NA|TRBJ2-7|NA
TGTGCCAGCAGGGGGGGAAGCTCCTACGAGCAGTACTTC
CASRGGSSYEQYF
>TRBV29-1|TRBD1|TRBJ1-2|NA
TGCAGCGCCATACAGGGGGCTGGCTATGGCTACACCTTC
CSAIQGAGYGYTF
>TRBV6-1|NA|TRBJ1-1|few
TGTGCCAGCTCGGCGACAGAAGAGAACACTGAAGCTTTCTTT
CASSATEENTEAFF
>TRBV6-6|NA|TRBJ1-1|NA
TGTGCCAGCAGCCTTTTGCCGGACACGCTGAACACTGAAGCTTTCTTT
CASSLLPDTLNTEAFF
>TRBV28|NA|TRBJ1-1|NA
TGTGCCAGCAGCGTCGGGGGGAACACTGAAGCTTTCTTT
CASSVGGNTEAFF
>TRBV7-9|NA|TRBJ2-5|NA
TGTGCCAGCAGAAAAGACAGAGAGACCCAGTACTTC
CASRKDRETQYF
>TRBV4-3|NA|TRBJ2-5|NA
TGCGCCAGCAGCCAATACCGGGGGGAGACCCAGTACTTC
CASSQYRGETQYF
>TRBV20-1|NA|TRBJ2-1|once
TGCAGTGCTAGTCACGGGAATGAGCAGTTCTTC
CSASHGNEQFF